The present T cell receptor (beta chain) was sequenced within a study of response to subunit inactivated influenza vaccine. Study observations and caveats: Authors proposed each seasonal influenza vaccination draws in few new T cells.

In its sample, this clonotype was seen many times. Its target is not known. The V gene's germline CDR1 is SGHRS and CDR2 YFSETQ. V was clipped by 3 bases and J by 0 bases; unmatched bases: 0. The length of the CDR3 is 14 residues. MiXCR was run by TCRdb on the RT-PCR reads, yielding one entry per CDR3 protein. The sample comprises around 580,000 distinct CDR3 sequences, about 12% of which are singletons, and about 9.4% rests with the top ten. This receptor was obtained from a man between 45 and 60 years old who received an inactivated influenza vaccine. The chain recombines TRBV5-1 with TRBJ2-3; 8 nucleotides line up with TRBD1. Sequencing used PBMCs from blood, obtained on the day of vaccination. DNA for the CDR3: TGCGCCAGCAGCTGGACAGGGAGCACAGATACGCAGTATTTT. Amino acid sequence: CASSWTGSTDTQYF.